One and the same sample provided the 28 T cell receptor beta chains below, sequenced in a study of T-cell reconstitution after alpha-beta-depleted transplantation in children. Unique molecular identifiers were incorporated into the prepared TCRbeta library. TCRdb reanalysed the PCR reads using MiXCR and keeps one entry per CDR3 protein. Among 200,000 to 250,000 distinct CDR3 sequences, around 10% were seen once, and the ten largest hold 6.2%. The input for sequencing was PBMCs from the stem cell graft donor, taken from the stem cell graft. The origin of the receptors is a human donor who donated a stem cell graft to a child with acute lymphoblastic leukemia.

This clonotype was seen ten or more times. The V gene is TRBV6-5, the J gene TRBJ2-7; D is uncertain. CDR1 MNHEY and CDR2 SVGAGI come from the germline V gene. The V and J ends lost 6 bases and 13 bases respectively, with 16 bases between them. The CDR3 extends over 11 amino acids. CDR3 coding DNA: TGTGCCAGCAGGGCACAGCAAGTCGTATACTTC. Protein product: CASRAQQVVYF.

This clonotype was seen a few times. The rearrangement links TRBV18 to TRBJ1-5, with TRBD1 identical over 7 bases. CDR3 length: 18 residues. Losses at the gene ends were 4 bases for V and 0 bases for J; bases not matched to a gene: 12. Germline V gene data show CDR1 as KGHSH and CDR2 as LQKENI. The CDR3 region is CASSRGQAFDYSNQPQHF. The CDR3 DNA reads TGTGCCAGCTCACGTGGACAGGCCTTTGATTATAGCAATCAGCCCCAGCATTTT. Full variable domain (outside the CDR3, taken from reference TRBV18 and TRBJ1-5): NAGVMQNPRHLVRRRGQEARLRCSPMKGHSHVYWYRQLPEEGLKFMVYLQKENIIDESGMPKERFSAEFPKEGPSILRIQQVVRGDSAAYFCASSRGQAFDYSNQPQHFGDGTRLSIL.

The gene calls are TRBV25-1 and TRBJ2-3; possibly TRBD2 for D (5 bases). Germline V gene lookup returns CDR1 MGHDK and CDR2 SYGVNS. CDR3 length: 14 amino acids. Trimming pared 9 bases from V and 4 bases from J, leaving 17 bases between. CDR3 nucleotides: TGTGCCAGTGCACTAGTCCAAACCCCAGATACGCAGTATTTT. Residues: CASALVQTPDTQYF. The variable domain in full, completed from reference TRBV25-1 and TRBJ2-3, reads EADIYQTPRYLVIGTGKKITLECSQTMGHDKMYWYQQDPGMELHLIHYSYGVNSTEKGDLSSESTVSRIRTEHFPLTLESARPSHTSQYLCASALVQTPDTQYFGPGTRLTVL.

This clonotype appeared a few times. In DNA form, the CDR3 reads TGTGCCAGCACCTGGGGGACAGGGGGGTCCTACGAGCAGTACTTC. Its protein product is CASTWGTGGSYEQYF. J is TRBJ2-7 and V is TRBV12-3 or TRBV12-4; 11 bases match TRBD1. Losses at the gene ends were 7 bases for V and 1 base for J; bases not matched to a gene: 6. The CDR3 totals 15 residues.

The chain combines TRBV10-3 with TRBJ2-5; weak D call: TRBD2 (5 bases). In germline, CDR1 is ENHRY, CDR2 SYGVKD. Trimming took 10 bases from V and 2 from J, leaving 14 bases between them. This CDR3 has 13 residues. The CDR3 nucleotides read TGTGCCAATTCCAACGGGGAGCAAGAGACCCAGTACTTC. Translated, it gives CANSNGEQETQYF.

V gene TRBV20-1 combines with J gene TRBJ1-2; the match to TRBD1 covers 7 bases. This CDR3 is 15 amino acids long. From germline, CDR1 is DFQATT and CDR2 SNEGSKA (reference sequence). V was clipped by 0 bases and J by 4 bases; unmatched bases: 8. CDR3 nucleotides: TGCAGTGCTAGAGAAGCGAGGGGGCAGGGCTATGGCTACACCTTC. Its protein product is CSAREARGQGYGYTF.

In this sample, this clonotype turned up a few times. This chain links TRBV6-5 with TRBJ1-5; no reliable D call. Germline assignment: CDR1 MNHEY and CDR2 SVGAGI. V gave up 6 bases and J gave up 7 bases, with 16 bases separating them. This CDR3 spans 14 amino acids. The CDR3 spells CASRQTAVEQPQHF. The CDR3 DNA is TGTGCCAGCAGGCAAACAGCCGTTGAGCAGCCCCAGCATTTT.

This clonotype was counted only a few times. The chain has TRBV5-6 and TRBJ1-1, with a tentative D call TRBD1 (6 bases). The CDR3 extends over 16 amino acids. V was cut by 3 bases and J by 8 bases, with 23 bases left in between. Germline V CDR1 and CDR2: SGHDT, YYEEEE. The DNA for the CDR3 is TGTGCCAGCAGCTGGGAGGGGGGCGCTACGACTGGGGAAGCTTTCTTT. Translation gives CASSWEGGATTGEAFF.

The chain couples TRBV7-2 to TRBJ2-7, with D possibly TRBD2 on 7 matching bases. The germline V gene has CDR1 SGHTA and CDR2 FQGNSA. Trimming left V 8 bases short and J 4 bases short, with 15 bases between. The CDR3 is made up of 13 amino acids. CDR3 sequence reads: CASSRGGTYEQYF. Here the CDR3 DNA reads TGTGCCAGCTCTAGGGGGGGTACTTACGAGCAGTACTTC.

This clonotype was recorded a few times. V and J are TRBV5-1 and TRBJ1-2; a weak D match, TRBD1 (5 bases). Germline V gene data show CDR1 as SGHRS and CDR2 as YFSETQ. V lost 1 base and J 6 bases, leaving 13 bases between the germline ends. The CDR3 covers 14 residues. In nucleotides, the CDR3 is TGCGCCAGCAGCTTGAGGTCCGGGGGTGATGGCTACACCTTC. Encoded protein: CASSLRSGGDGYTF.

This clonotype was counted ten times or more. The CDR3 loop reads CASSREKGSYEQYF. DNA of the CDR3: TGTGCCAGCAGTAGGGAAAAGGGCTCCTACGAGCAGTACTTC. This chain connects TRBV12-3 or TRBV12-4 to TRBJ2-7; D call uncertain. The CDR3 has 14 residues. Trimming removed 5 bases at V and 0 bases at J, with 11 bases between.

The table lists this clonotype with a few counts. J is TRBJ2-4 and V is TRBV2; TRBD2 might be the D (5 bases). This CDR3 has 15 residues. Trimming removed 8 bases from V and 5 bases from J, with 19 bases in between. Per germline, CDR1 SNHLY and CDR2 FYNNEI. For the CDR3, the DNA is TGTGCCAGCCACGGACCCAACGGGATTCAAAACATTCAGTACTTC. Encoded protein: CASHGPNGIQNIQYF.

There are a few counts of this clonotype. This rearrangement joins TRBV6-1 to TRBJ2-5, with D tentatively TRBD2 (6 bases). This CDR3 region has 14 residues. The germline gives CDR1 MNHNS, CDR2 SASEGT. V lost 7 bases, J lost 1 base, and 13 bases lay in between. The CDR3: CASTSIGGQETQYF. The CDR3 coding sequence is TGTGCCAGCACCTCCATCGGGGGCCAAGAGACCCAGTACTTC.

The chain couples TRBV6-1 to TRBJ1-1; D gene unclear. The CDR3 contains 15 residues. Per germline, CDR1 MNHNS and CDR2 SASEGT. Trimming left V 7 bases short and J 4 bases short, with 19 bases between. DNA for the CDR3: TGTGCCAGCAACAAAGATGGGGTCCGAGGCACTGAAGCTTTCTTT. Its protein is CASNKDGVRGTEAFF.

The genes are TRBV7-8 and TRBJ1-2, with D unclear. This CDR3 is 15 amino acids long. Germline V lookup: CDR1 SGHVS, CDR2 FQNEAQ. Trimming stripped 5 bases from V and 3 bases from J, with 16 bases between. The DNA for the CDR3 is TGTGCCAGCAGCCTCACATCGGGTTCCGACTATGGCTACACCTTC. It translates to CASSLTSGSDYGYTF.

This clonotype showed up just a few times. V gene TRBV30 combines with J gene TRBJ1-6; D is ambiguous. Germline V gene data show CDR1 as GTSNPN and CDR2 as SVGIG (reference sequence). V was trimmed by 0 bases and J by 10 bases, leaving 13 bases between them. CDR3 length: 14 residues. Here the CDR3 reads CAWSVSGQVSPLHF. The DNA for the CDR3 is TGTGCCTGGAGTGTAAGCGGTCAGGTGTCACCCCTCCACTTT.

This clonotype has more than one count but fewer than ten. V is TRBV20-1 and J is TRBJ1-2; TRBD1 agrees at 7 bases. Trimming at V came to 0 bases and at J to 0 bases, leaving 10 bases not matched to a gene. The V gene's germline CDR1 is DFQATT and CDR2 SNEGSKA (reference sequence). This CDR3 region has 17 residues. The CDR3 sequence: CSARDRKTGATNYGYTF. Here the CDR3 DNA reads TGCAGTGCTAGAGATCGCAAAACAGGGGCCACTAACTATGGCTACACCTTC.

Ten or more counts support this clonotype. This sequence joins TRBV15 and TRBJ2-3; D unclear. The CDR3 is 14 amino acids. Germline lookup yields CDR1 LNHNV and CDR2 YYDKDF (reference sequence). V shed 5 bases and J shed 0 bases, with 9 bases lying between them. The CDR3 region is CATSAQDSTDTQYF. As DNA, the CDR3 is TGTGCCACCAGCGCGCAGGATAGCACAGATACGCAGTATTTT.

This clonotype occurred a few times. The V call is TRBV28, the J call TRBJ1-1, with D possibly matching TRBD1 (6 bases). Trimming took off 8 bases at V and 9 bases at J, with 10 bases between the two ends. The CDR3 runs 10 residues. Germline CDR1 reads MDHEN; CDR2 reads SYDVKM. The CDR3 DNA follows: TGTGCCAGCGCCGGGACAAAAGCTTTCTTT. Translation gives CASAGTKAFF.

This clonotype was found many times. V and J are TRBV5-5 and TRBJ1-1; no definite D call. Trimming took off 0 bases at V and 0 bases at J, with 12 bases between the two ends. Germline V CDR1 and CDR2: SGHKS, YYEKEE (reference sequence). The CDR3 is 16 amino acids. The CDR3 sequence is CASSLGGGSMNTEAFF. For the CDR3, the DNA is TGTGCCAGCAGCTTGGGAGGAGGAAGCATGAACACTGAAGCTTTCTTT. Full variable domain (missing parts from reference TRBV5-5 and TRBJ1-1): DAGVTQSPTHLIKTRGQQVTLRCSPISGHKSVSWYQQVLGQGPQFIFQYYEKEERGRGNFPDRFSARQFPNYSSELNVNALLLGDSALYLCASSLGGGSMNTEAFFGQGTRLTVV.

The chain joins TRBV7-2 to TRBJ2-1, with 9 bases fitting TRBD1. Germline trimming cut 5 bases from V and 8 bases from J; bases unmatched to any gene: 10. CDR1 is SGHTA and CDR2 is FQGNSA in the germline V gene. The CDR3 extends over 15 amino acids. The CDR3 sequence is CASSRTGVGGDEQFF. In nucleotides, the CDR3 is TGTGCCAGCAGCAGGACAGGGGTCGGAGGCGATGAGCAGTTCTTC.

This clonotype was seen a handful of times. J is TRBJ2-7 and V is TRBV23-1; D ambiguous. TRBV23-1 is an ORF; its function is uncertain. The CDR3 has 9 amino acids. Trimming removed 7 bases at V and 3 bases at J, with 1 base between. The DNA for the CDR3 is TGCGCCAGCAACTACGAGCAGTACTTC. It codes for CASNYEQYF.

This clonotype was seen more than once but under ten times. This chain connects TRBV13 to TRBJ2-5, with a possible D match to TRBD1 (5 bases). This CDR3 has 13 residues. Germline V gene sequence: CDR1 PRHDT, CDR2 FYEKMQ (reference sequence). V lost 8 bases and J lost 5, with 15 bases in between. CDR3 DNA sequence: TGTGCCAGCGATCGTAGGGGTGGGGAGACCCAGTACTTC. It codes for CASDRRGGETQYF.

At least ten counts were recorded for this clonotype. The V gene is TRBV27, the J gene TRBJ2-7, with D possibly being TRBD1 (7 bases). V was shortened by 3 bases and J by 6 bases, with 21 bases between the two germline ends. This CDR3 has 16 amino acids. Germline lookup yields CDR1 MNHEY and CDR2 SMNVEV (reference sequence). The CDR3 DNA is TGTGCCAGCAGTTTTCCTTCAGGGGGGCCCCCGTCCGAGCAGTACTTC. Translated, it gives CASSFPSGGPPSEQYF.

This clonotype was detected ten times or more. This chain uses TRBV5-1 with TRBJ2-3; possible D gene TRBD2, 6 bases. Trimming took 3 bases from V and 6 from J, leaving 17 bases between them. The germline gives CDR1 SGHRS, CDR2 YFSETQ. The CDR3 consists of 15 residues. CDR3 sequence (DNA): TGCGCCAGCAGCTCCCCTGCTCGCGGGGATGATACGCAGTATTTT. It is translated as CASSSPARGDDTQYF.

The chain has TRBV20-1 and TRBJ1-1, with TRBD1 as a possible D gene (6 bases). Germline V lookup: CDR1 DFQATT, CDR2 SNEGSKA (reference sequence). The CDR3 is made up of 14 amino acids. The V end lost 1 base, the J end lost 4 bases, and 13 bases lay between the germline ends. Written as DNA, the CDR3 is TGCAGTGCTAGAGGGGGGGCTGGTGGCACTGAAGCTTTCTTT. This gives the protein CSARGGAGGTEAFF.

This clonotype appeared a few times. V is TRBV10-3 and J is TRBJ2-2; 9 nucleotides align to TRBD1. CDR1 and CDR2 from the germline V gene are ENHRY and SYGVKD. The ends lost 4 bases at V and 4 bases at J; junction bases unmatched: 1. The CDR3 sequence is 14 residues long. The CDR3 loop is CAISGDRATGELFF. The CDR3 region has the DNA TGTGCCATCAGTGGGGACAGGGCCACCGGGGAGCTGTTTTTT.

The CDR3 DNA follows: TGTGCCAGCAGTGGACAGGGGTCGGCCAAAAACATTCAGTACTTC. Its protein product is CASSGQGSAKNIQYF. This chain connects TRBV28 to TRBJ2-4; 9 bases are shared with TRBD1. Unmatched junction bases numbered 3, after V lost 5 bases and J lost 1 base. The CDR3 runs to 15 residues. The germline V gene encodes CDR1 MDHEN and CDR2 SYDVKM.